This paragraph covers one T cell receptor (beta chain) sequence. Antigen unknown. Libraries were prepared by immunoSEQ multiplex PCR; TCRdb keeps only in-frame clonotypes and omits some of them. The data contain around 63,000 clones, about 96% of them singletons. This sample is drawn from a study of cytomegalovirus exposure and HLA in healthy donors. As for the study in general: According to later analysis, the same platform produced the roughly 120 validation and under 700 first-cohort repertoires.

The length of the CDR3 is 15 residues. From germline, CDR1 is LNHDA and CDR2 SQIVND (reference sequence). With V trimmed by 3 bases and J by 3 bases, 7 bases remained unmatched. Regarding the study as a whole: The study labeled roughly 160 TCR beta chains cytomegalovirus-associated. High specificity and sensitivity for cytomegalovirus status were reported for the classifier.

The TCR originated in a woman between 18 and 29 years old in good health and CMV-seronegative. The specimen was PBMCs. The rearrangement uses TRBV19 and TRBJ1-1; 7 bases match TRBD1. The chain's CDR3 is CASSIPRQGDTEAFF. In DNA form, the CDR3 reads TGTGCCAGTAGTATTCCTCGGCAGGGGGACACTGAAGCTTTCTTT.